The clone carrying this TCR beta chain showed up just a few times. Its antigen remains unidentified. Clones were sequenced by immunoSEQ multiplex PCR, and TCRdb holds only the in-frame ones, with some missing. The data contain under 200,000 clones, 93% of them singletons. The data are from a study of T cell responses to AZD1222 COVID-19 vaccine. Regarding the study as a whole: Spike-spanning, vaccine-associated CD4 TCRs were dominant at 160-218 and 743-854. Repertoire sampling was restricted to post-peak T cell response timepoints. There were mostly white British donors and more females than males, and clonal diversity was possibly underestimated. Targeting of unmutated variant regions was reportedly seen in nearly half of spike-specific TCRs.

The CDR3 length is 16 residues. Germline V gene sequence: CDR1 MNHEY, CDR2 SVGAGI. Trimming removed 0 bases from V and 0 bases from J; junction bases left unmatched: 2. The TCR was taken from an adult in good health. The rearrangement links TRBV6-5 to TRBJ2-7, with 10 bases aligning to TRBD1. Sequenced here: peripheral blood, sampled on day 0 of AZD1222 vaccination. CDR3 DNA: TGTGCCAGCAGTTACTCGGGACAGGGGAACTCCTACGAGCAGTACTTC. Translating it yields CASSYSGQGNSYEQYF.